This T cell receptor (beta chain) was recorded in a study of T cells in women clearing cervical HPV infection. General study points: Cases carried less TRBV6-7 than controls: approximately 0.1% versus 0.16%. It is unknown whether associations predate infection; no effector/memory or HPV-specific sorting.

This CDR3 region has 15 residues. Per the germline V gene, CDR1 is GTSNPN and CDR2 is SVGIG (reference sequence). About this clone: Its antigen is unknown. The read ends 3 residues before the CDR3 terminus; that terminus is restored from the germline J gene.

Clones were read by immunoSEQ multiplex PCR, and TCRdb kept only the in-frame ones, dropping some. The sample data list about 28,000 clones. This TCR was sampled from a woman between 18 and 70 years old with a cervical HPV16 infection that either progressed to CIN3+ or cleared (not recorded which). The chain uses TRBV30 and TRBJ2-4; weak D call: TRBD1 (5 bases). Material: blood buffy coat. The DNA read from the CDR3 is TGTGCCTGGAGTGTACCCTTCGGGCAGGGATCTGGT. Its protein product is CAWSVPFGQGSG. The whole CDR3 sequence reads CAWSVPFGQGSGQYF.